The entry that follows covers one T cell receptor beta chain sequence. Seattle participants joined during active infection and were tracked over time. In the original processing: Estimated nucleated cell counts came from reference gene primer amplification. TCRdb keeps only in-frame clones here, not all; method: immunoSEQ multiplex PCR. From that table come the V and J calls and clone size; the DNA was used to work out D and trimming. The sample lists roughly 150,000 clones, around 87% occurring once. The data belong to a study of blood T cell repertoires in COVID-19. J was trimmed by 8 bases and V by 3 bases; bases with no gene match: 11. CDR3 length: 16 amino acids. Looked up from germline, CDR1 is MDHEN and CDR2 is SYDVKM.

This TCR derives from a woman of 80 years or more with COVID-19, enrolled during active disease. The rearrangement uses TRBV28 and TRBJ1-2, with 11 positions matching TRBD1. Input material: peripheral blood. CDR3: CASSLGQGEQVGGYTF. CDR3 nucleotides: TGTGCCAGCAGTTTGGGACAGGGGGAGCAGGTGGGAGGCTACACCTTC.